A selection of T cell receptor beta chains follows, all from one sample in a study of human T cells and chemical hapten exposure. From the RACE reads, TCRdb called clonotypes with MiXCR, one entry per CDR3 protein. The data contain a few hundred thousand distinct CDR3 sequences, around 7.7% of them singletons. This specimen was whole blood, taken in connection with sensitization to the hapten diphenylcyclopropenone (DPC). The origin of the receptors is a man aged 18 to 29 with alopecia areata. Some clones in this sample may be carry-over from other donors' samples. The CDR3 runs from the conserved cysteine through the conserved F or W.

V gene,CDR3 length,CDR3 protein
TRBV6-4,13,CASSDSENSPLHF
TRBV6-5,13,CASSPPGGYGYTF
TRBV12-3/TRBV12-4,14,CASRSTGTEYGYTF
TRBV20-1,14,CSAGAQDAAYEQYF
TRBV4-1,18,CASSPGLAGGLVGFEQFF
TRBV7-2,17,CASSPYPTGRGYNEQFF
TRBV4-3,16,CASSHGTSGLSYEQYF
TRBV27,13,CASSLNQPSEAFF
TRBV5-6,16,CASSHPGLLSTDTQYF
TRBV2,17,CASSVAGPVSSTDTQYF
TRBV6-5,14,CASGVVKMNTEAFF
TRBV6-1,12,CASSFDIYGYTF
TRBV6-6,15,CASSIGQKTYTEAFF
TRBV28,13,CASSSMSAYGYTF
TRBV5-5,12,CASSLWASVLTF
TRBV5-1,14,CASSSEVGGSEAFF
TRBV4-1,17,CASSQGTGAGSTDTQYF
TRBV15,17,CATSRDTGTSGGNEQFF
TRBV10-1,16,CASTDNLQGGDETQYF
TRBV5-1,20,CASSSFVWTAESSYNSPLHF
TRBV7-2,15,CASSLMGVKGLQAFF
TRBV20-1,16,CSARSPTTGLNYGYTF
TRBV28,14,CASSLNRGSYEQYF
TRBV10-3,16,CAISNPDRAENYGYTF
TRBV28,17,CASSFTAQGKSKNIQYF
TRBV24-1,12,CATSGTGIEAFF
TRBV6-1,15,CASQALFIPYNEQFF
TRBV7-7,16,CASSYSPSTPYNEQFF
TRBV6-6,15,CASSLAGPPNYGYTF
TRBV7-2,15,CASSSGAVSYNEQFF
TRBV11-2,13,CASSEESTDTQYF
TRBV5-8,12,CASSAGGNEQFF
TRBV7-9,16,CASSEQRQGPPGTQYF
TRBV6-2/TRBV6-3,15,CASTQPGVGGTEAFF
TRBV11-2,14,CASSTGVAFTEAFF
TRBV20-1,13,CSARRQGTYEQYF
TRBV5-6,19,CASSLKVPTQGVRTGELFF
TRBV6-2/TRBV6-3,15,CASSYPGQGANVLTF
TRBV7-2,16,CASSLRQMNSNQPQHF
TRBV9,16,CASSLTSPHTADTQYF
TRBV7-2,14,CASRDRGGTDTQYF
TRBV4-2,15,CASSAVGRGNGEQYF
TRBV4-2,17,CASSLGTSLSGANVLTF
TRBV6-5,13,CASSYLQYQPQHF
TRBV6-5,13,CASTQGPVNGYTF
TRBV11-1,14,CASSLGSPKFAQFF
TRBV20-1,15,CSAHSGSSYNSPLHF
TRBV4-3,16,CASSQDSSGGAETQYF
TRBV20-1,15,CSARVFDRVYQPQHF
TRBV28,12,CAGGEARNEQFF